This record covers a single TCR beta chain. The method was immunoSEQ multiplex PCR; TCRdb's version includes in-frame clones alone and lacks a portion of them. Among around 94,000 clones listed, more than 70% were seen once. The data stem from a study of identifying expanded T cells in peripheral blood. This CDR3 has 15 amino acids. Per the germline V gene, CDR1 is MDHEN and CDR2 is SYDVKM. The V segment lost 3 bases and the J segment 7 bases; nucleotides outside the gene matches: 7. V is TRBV28 and J is TRBJ2-1, with 9 positions matching TRBD2. This clonotype originated in a person aged 18 to 75 in good health. The material sequenced was blood. The DNA for the CDR3 is TGTGCCAGCAGTTTCCTTACTGCGGGGGGGAATGAGCAGTTCTTC. This gives the protein CASSFLTAGGNEQFF. The full variable domain, with the rest looked up from reference TRBV28 and TRBJ2-1, is DVKVTQSSRYLVKRTGEKVFLECVQDMDHENMFWYRQDPGLGLRLIYFSYDVKMKEKGDIPEGYSVSREKKERFSLILESASTNQTSMYLCASSFLTAGGNEQFFGPGTRLTVL.